This TCR beta chain is from a study of control samples from healthy donors and cancer patients. Details on this clone: Relative to the germline gene, one junction end is altered; a read error may explain this.

Per the germline V gene, CDR1 is MNHEY and CDR2 is SVGAGI. This CDR3 comprises 15 residues. Libraries were prepared by immunoSEQ multiplex PCR; TCRdb keeps only in-frame clonotypes and omits some of them. The table has around 30,000 clones, approximately 91% seen once. This chain uses TRBV6-5 with TRBJ2-7; 7 bases match TRBD1. The source is a man aged 50-60 years with lung cancer. Specimen: PBMCs. The CDR3 nucleotides read TGTGCCGGCAGCTCCGGGACAGCTATGAGCTACGAGCAGTACTTC. Protein product: CAGSSGTAMSYEQYF.